These 32 T cell receptor beta chains were sequenced from one sample in a study of T cells in Graves' hyperthyroidism and ophthalmopathy (dated by TCRdb to about 2019). Library method: multiplex PCR. For sequencing, an Illumina HiSeq 2000 was employed. The TCR beta CDR3 regions were amplified from the RNA transcripts. The first round of RT-PCR for the TCR CDR3 was performed with the HTBI primer set and the Qiagen OneStep RT-PCR kit. TCRdb's own reprocessing of the public reads used fastp at Q25 and MiXCR and kept productive beta chains. Rows are unified per CDR3 protein, each entry keeping the most common DNA and genes. The sample table lists roughly 740,000 distinct CDR3 sequences, about a sixth of them with a count of one. Of the sample, under 10% falls within the top ten clones. Sequenced input: blood. The receptors shown here come from a man younger than 35 with Graves' hyperthyroidism.

In this sample, this clonotype turned up many times. The V and J genes are TRBV6-2 or TRBV6-3 and TRBJ2-7, with a tentative D call TRBD2 (6 bases). The CDR3 sequence is 15 residues long. V dropped 2 bases and J dropped 3 bases, with 14 bases sitting between them. Germline CDR1 is MNHEY and CDR2 is SVGEGT. For the CDR3, the DNA is TGTGCCAGCAGTTACGTCCCAGGACTAATCTACGAGCAGTACTTC. Residues: CASSYVPGLIYEQYF.

This clonotype has at least ten counts. Here the CDR3 reads CASSEGQPQETQYF. CDR3 DNA: TGTGCCAGCAGCGAGGGACAGCCTCAAGAGACCCAGTACTTC. The rearrangement uses TRBV7-2 and TRBJ2-5, with 7 bases identical to TRBD1. The CDR3 length is 14 residues. Germline values: CDR1 SGHTA, CDR2 FQGNSA. V dropped 5 bases and J dropped 2; count of bases not matched to a gene: 5.

The chain links TRBV5-1 to TRBJ1-2; D may be TRBD1 (5 bases). Germline CDR1 and CDR2: SGHRS and YFSETQ. V lost 4 bases, J lost 8 bases, and 15 bases lay in between. This CDR3 has 13 residues. The CDR3 loop reads CASSPGRRAGYTF. The CDR3 DNA follows: TGCGCCAGCAGCCCTGGCCGCAGGGCAGGCTACACCTTC.

This clonotype was seen repeatedly, ten times or more. The chain has TRBV12-3 or TRBV12-4 and TRBJ2-2; a possible D gene is TRBD1 (6 bases). V shed 6 bases and J shed 6 bases, with 11 bases lying between them. The CDR3 is made up of 13 amino acids. The CDR3 DNA reads TGTGCCAGCAGCGGGACATCACCCGGGGAGCTGTTTTTT. Encoded protein: CASSGTSPGELFF.

This clonotype was observed many times. V is TRBV27 and J is TRBJ1-5; D remains unclear. CDR1 and CDR2 (germline): MNHEY, SMNVEV (reference sequence). The ends were cut back, 2 bases at V and 6 bases at J, with 5 bases in the middle. CDR3 length equals 12 residues. This CDR3 reads CASSLIGQPQHF. As DNA, the CDR3 is TGTGCCAGCAGTTTAATAGGTCAGCCCCAGCATTTT.

Regarding this clonotype: Compared with germline, one end of the junction differs, possibly owing to a read error. This chain links TRBV9 with TRBJ2-5, with unresolved D. The CDR3 sequence is 15 residues long. Germline CDR1 is SGDLS and CDR2 is YYNGEE. The CDR3 DNA reads TGTGCCAGCAGCGTAGCGGTGGGGATCCAAGGGACCCAGTACTTC. Protein: CASSVAVGIQGTQYF.

This clonotype showed up just a few times. V usage is TRBV6-1 and J usage is TRBJ1-4; 7 nucleotides align to TRBD1. The CDR3 spans 14 residues. V lost 5 bases to trimming and J lost 7 bases; unmatched junction nucleotides: 7. CDR1 MNHNS and CDR2 SASEGT come from the germline V gene. CDR3 sequence reads: CASSRDSWSEKLFF. As DNA, the CDR3 is TGTGCCAGCAGTAGGGACAGCTGGAGTGAAAAACTGTTTTTT.

The table lists this clonotype with many counts. The chain uses TRBV7-3 and TRBJ1-1, with D perhaps matching TRBD1 (6 bases). The CDR3 length is 13 residues. V was shortened by 6 bases and J by 4 bases, with 12 bases between the two germline ends. CDR1 and CDR2 from the germline V gene are SGHTA and FQGTGA. The CDR3 sequence is CASSSGAATEAFF. DNA of the CDR3: TGTGCCAGCAGTTCAGGGGCGGCCACTGAAGCTTTCTTT.

This clonotype was detected only a few times. This chain joins TRBV20-1 and TRBJ2-3; the match to TRBD2 covers 8 bases. CDR1 and CDR2 (germline): DFQATT, SNEGSKA (reference sequence). The CDR3 loop spans 17 amino acids. The junction had 14 bases not matched to a gene; V was cut back by 3 bases and J by 3 bases. The DNA of the CDR3 is TGCAGTGCTAGCGATCGCAAACCGGGACTAGGAACAGATACGCAGTATTTT. It encodes CSASDRKPGLGTDTQYF.

The J gene is TRBJ2-3, the V gene TRBV19; 9 positions agree with TRBD1. V shed 7 bases, J shed 2 bases, and the junction held 10 bases outside the gene matches. CDR1 is LNHDA and CDR2 is SQIVND in the germline V gene (reference sequence). The CDR3 spans 16 residues. DNA of the CDR3: TGTGCCAGTACCCAGGACAGGGGAGGCGACACAGATACGCAGTATTTT. Its translation: CASTQDRGGDTDTQYF.

This clonotype was seen a few times. A junction boundary mismatches the germline segment, possibly from a read error. The J gene is TRBJ2-1, the V gene TRBV2; 11 nucleotides align to TRBD2. The CDR3 consists of 17 residues. The V gene's germline CDR1 is SNHLY and CDR2 FYNNEI. The CDR3 protein is CASSILAGVRNYNEQLF. The DNA for the CDR3 is TGTGCCAGCAGTATACTAGCGGGAGTGAGGAACTACAATGAGCAGCTCTTC. Combining the CDR3 with reference TRBV2 and TRBJ2-1 gives the whole variable domain EPEVTQTPSHQVTQMGQEVILRCVPISNHLYFYWYRQILGQKVEFLVSFYNNEISEKSEIFDDQFSVERPDGSNFTLKIRSTKLEDSAMYFCASSILAGVRNYNEQLFGPGTRLTVL.

This clonotype was counted only a few times. The V gene is TRBV18, the J gene TRBJ2-7; 11 nucleotides line up with TRBD2. The CDR3 covers 16 residues. With 8 bases clipped from V and 0 bases from J, the junction kept 9 bases outside the gene matches. Germline CDR1 and CDR2: KGHSH and LQKENI. CDR3 coding DNA: TGTGCCAGCCCAAGACTAGCGGGACCGAGCTCCTACGAGCAGTACTTC. Its translation: CASPRLAGPSSYEQYF.

This clonotype has just a few counts. The J gene is TRBJ2-1, the V gene TRBV19, with 9 bases that match TRBD2. V lost 2 bases to trimming and J lost 4 bases; unmatched junction nucleotides: 12. Per the germline V gene, CDR1 is LNHDA and CDR2 is SQIVND (reference sequence). CDR3 length equals 18 residues. The DNA of the CDR3 is TGTGCCAGTAGTATACTGGTATCGGGGCGGGAGGGATACAATGAGCAGTTCTTC. It yields the protein CASSILVSGREGYNEQFF.

This clonotype was detected ten times or more. The chain links TRBV4-1 to TRBJ1-2, with 12 bases lining up with TRBD1. There are 15 residues in the CDR3. J lost 5 bases, V lost 4 bases, and 5 bases had no gene match. CDR1 and CDR2 (germline): MGHRA, YSYEKL. CDR3 DNA sequence: TGCGCCAGCAGCCGCCCGGGACAGGGGGCATATGGCTACACCTTC. Translation gives CASSRPGQGAYGYTF.

This clonotype was seen a few times. This rearrangement joins TRBV29-1 to TRBJ2-2; 11 bases fit TRBD1. Germline V CDR1 and CDR2: SQVTM, ANQGSEA. The CDR3 is 14 residues long. Unmatched junction bases numbered 4, after V lost 6 bases and J lost 4 bases. CDR3 amino acids: CSVWTGGITGELFF. DNA for the CDR3: TGCAGCGTCTGGACAGGGGGCATCACCGGGGAGCTGTTTTTT.

As to this clonotype: A much larger clone lies one base from this, so it may be a read error. The chain combines TRBV7-2 with TRBJ2-7; D remains unclear. The germline V and J ends were trimmed by 7 bases and 0 bases, with 10 bases remaining between them. There are 13 residues in the CDR3. CDR1 and CDR2 from the germline V gene are SGHTA and FQGNSA. The CDR3 protein is CASISDHSYEQYF. Here the CDR3 DNA reads TGTGCCAGCATCTCGGACCACTCCTACGAGCAGTACTTC.

This clonotype has ten or more counts. This chain connects TRBV7-3 to TRBJ1-1, with no clear D. The V end lost 2 bases, the J end lost 3 bases, and 7 bases lay between the germline ends. This CDR3 contains 13 residues. Germline V CDR1 and CDR2: SGHTA, FQGTGA. The CDR3 sequence: CASSLDQYTEAFF. The CDR3 DNA follows: TGTGCCAGCAGCTTAGATCAGTACACTGAAGCTTTCTTT.

On this clonotype: Mismatch with germline at one junction end may stem from a read error. This chain links TRBV11-2 with TRBJ2-6, with D tentatively TRBD1 or TRBD2 (6 bases each). The germline CDR1 and CDR2 sequences are SGHAT and FQNNGV. This CDR3 comprises 15 residues. In nucleotides, the CDR3 is TGTGCCAGCAGCTTCGGGGGAGCAGGGGCCAACGCCCTGACTTTC. Protein sequence: CASSFGGAGANALTF.

This clonotype was seen repeatedly, ten times or more. The chain uses TRBV12-3 or TRBV12-4 and TRBJ2-2; D possibly corresponds to TRBD1 (6 bases). This CDR3 contains 17 residues. Between the trimmed V and J ends, which lost 0 bases and 12 bases, there was a span of 23 bases. The CDR3: CASSLAVTRGSAVKLFF. CDR3 sequence (DNA): TGTGCCAGCAGTTTAGCGGTTACGAGGGGGTCCGCCGTGAAGCTGTTTTTT.

For the CDR3, the DNA is TGTGCCAGCAGCGTAGGATCTAGTGCAGATACGCAGTATTTT. Its protein is CASSVGSSADTQYF. The chain employs TRBV9 and TRBJ2-3; D is ambiguous. The germline gives CDR1 SGDLS, CDR2 YYNGEE. The CDR3 has 14 amino acids. V lost 0 bases and J lost 4, with 9 bases in between.

In its sample, this clonotype was seen many times. J is TRBJ1-1 and V is TRBV12-3 or TRBV12-4; TRBD1 is a possible D gene (6 bases). With 6 bases removed from V and 1 base from J, the gap between germline ends came to 12 bases. CDR3 length: 14 residues. The CDR3 DNA reads TGTGCCAGCAGCTTAAGGGGGGCGAACACTGAAGCTTTCTTT. Translated: CASSLRGANTEAFF.

This clonotype was counted at least ten times. The rearrangement joins TRBV30 to TRBJ1-1; 8 bases line up with TRBD1. This CDR3 region has 13 residues. V trimming: 3 bases; J trimming: 11 bases; junction bases outside the gene matches: 11. Germline assignment: CDR1 GTSNPN and CDR2 SVGIG (reference sequence). CDR3 sequence reads: CAWSPDRGNRAFF. The CDR3, as DNA: TGTGCCTGGAGCCCCGACAGGGGCAATCGGGCTTTCTTT.

The rearrangement joins TRBV3-1 to TRBJ2-4; the D is unclear. The V gene's germline CDR1 is LGHDT and CDR2 YNNKEL (reference sequence). This CDR3 has 16 residues. Trimming took off 1 base at V and 0 bases at J, with 10 bases between the two ends. The CDR3 DNA follows: TGTGCCAGCAGCCAAGGACTGTCCCTAGCCAAAAACATTCAGTACTTC. The encoded protein is CASSQGLSLAKNIQYF. The entire variable domain, with the rest obtained from reference TRBV3-1 and TRBJ2-4, is as follows: DTAVSQTPKYLVTQMGNDKSIKCEQNLGHDTMYWYKQDSKKFLKIMFSYNNKELIINETVPNRFSPKSPDKAHLNLHINSLELGDSAVYFCASSQGLSLAKNIQYFGAGTRLSVL.

This clonotype has ten or more counts. The chain is built from TRBV11-2 and TRBJ2-5; D may be TRBD2 (5 bases). Germline values: CDR1 SGHAT, CDR2 FQNNGV. The CDR3 is 14 amino acids. V was clipped by 4 bases and J by 5 bases, with 14 bases between them. In DNA form, the CDR3 reads TGTGCCAGCAGCTCAGCGGACCCCCGCGAGACCCAGTACTTC. It yields the protein CASSSADPRETQYF.

This clonotype was recorded many times. The chain links TRBV20-1 to TRBJ2-7; D tentatively fits TRBD1 or TRBD2 (5 bases each). V was pared by 0 bases and J by 6 bases, with 18 bases between. The length of the CDR3 is 15 residues. Germline assignment: CDR1 DFQATT and CDR2 SNEGSKA (reference sequence). The CDR3: CSARDLYQGDREQYF. As DNA, the CDR3 is TGCAGTGCTAGAGATCTCTACCAGGGAGATCGCGAGCAGTACTTC.

There are many counts of this clonotype. The V gene is TRBV20-1, the J gene TRBJ2-1; D unresolved. The V gene lost 0 bases and the J gene lost 8 bases, with 14 bases spanning the gap. This CDR3 has 14 amino acids. CDR1 and CDR2 (germline): DFQATT, SNEGSKA (reference sequence). In DNA form, the CDR3 reads TGCAGTGCTAGAGAGCATCGGTTCGATGATGAGCAGTTCTTC. Amino acids: CSAREHRFDDEQFF.

J is TRBJ2-1 and V is TRBV2, with 8 bases aligning to TRBD2. V gave up 8 bases and J gave up 9 bases; unmatched junction bases: 12. The CDR3 totals 14 residues. Germline assignment: CDR1 SNHLY and CDR2 FYNNEI. The CDR3 DNA reads as TGTGCCAGCCGATCCTTGACTAGCGCGGGTGAGCAGTTCTTC. Translating gives CASRSLTSAGEQFF.

This chain links TRBV10-2 with TRBJ2-2; the D is unclear. With 6 bases removed from V and 1 base from J, the gap between germline ends came to 9 bases. The CDR3 consists of 14 residues. The germline gives CDR1 WSHSY, CDR2 SAAADI. The CDR3 nucleotides read TGCGCCAGCAGAAGAATCGTGAACACCGGGGAGCTGTTTTTT. Translation gives CASRRIVNTGELFF.

With respect to this clonotype: This may be a read error, as it is one base from a much larger clone. The chain has TRBV11-2 and TRBJ1-1; weak D call: TRBD1 (5 bases). The CDR3 is made up of 14 amino acids. Germline lookup yields CDR1 SGHAT and CDR2 FQNNGV. The CDR3 sequence: CASGFLREDTEAFF. As DNA, the CDR3 is TGTGCCAGCGGCTTCCTCAGGGAGGACACTGAAGCTTTCTTT. Based on the CDR3 plus reference TRBV11-2 and TRBJ1-1, the full variable domain is EAGVAQSPRYKIIEKRQSVAFWCNPISGHATLYWYQQILGQGPKLLIQFQNNGVVDDSQLPKDRFSAERLKGVDSTLKIQPAKLEDSAVYLCASGFLREDTEAFFGQGTRLTVV.

This clonotype was recorded many times. The J gene is TRBJ2-5, the V gene TRBV27; D not certain. The germline gives CDR1 MNHEY, CDR2 SMNVEV (reference sequence). The CDR3 has 14 amino acids. Trimming cost V 5 bases and J 5 bases, with 15 bases left between them. CDR3 sequence: CASSDKGFWETQYF. The CDR3 DNA is TGTGCCAGCAGTGATAAAGGGTTCTGGGAGACCCAGTACTTC.

This clonotype was observed many times. The chain is built from TRBV29-1 and TRBJ1-1; 7 nucleotides agree with TRBD1. CDR1 and CDR2 from the germline V gene are SQVTM and ANQGSEA. Trimming removed 3 bases from V and 5 bases from J; junction bases left unmatched: 6. The CDR3 has 13 residues. The CDR3 DNA follows: TGCAGCGTTGACAGGGGGGTGTGGACTGAAGCTTTCTTT. Its protein product is CSVDRGVWTEAFF.

This clonotype was observed many times. CDR3 nucleotides: TGTGCCAGCAGCTATAGCGGGAGTCGGGCAGAGACCCAGTACTTC. Encoded protein: CASSYSGSRAETQYF. This rearrangement joins TRBV12-3 or TRBV12-4 to TRBJ2-5, with 9 bases matching TRBD2. J gave up 4 bases and V 6 bases, and 9 bases lay outside the gene matches. The CDR3 has 15 residues.